This T cell receptor (beta chain) was identified in a study of blood T cell repertoires in COVID-19. V dropped 3 bases and J dropped 4 bases, with 19 bases sitting between them. Germline values: CDR1 MDHEN, CDR2 SYDVKM. The CDR3 has 17 amino acids. Produced via immunoSEQ multiplex PCR; TCRdb's table is partial and in-frame only. This sample has about 390,000 clones, with about 86% found just once. Sequencing used PBMCs or T cells enriched from blood (not recorded which). The TCR comes from a woman aged 45 to 65 who had recovered from COVID-19. This sequence joins TRBV28 and TRBJ1-5; a weak D match, TRBD1 (6 bases). The CDR3 region is CASSFAGAGPQNQPQHF. DNA of the CDR3: TGTGCCAGCAGTTTTGCGGGGGCAGGGCCTCAAAATCAGCCCCAGCATTTT. The variable domain in full, with the rest retrieved from reference TRBV28 and TRBJ1-5, is DVKVTQSSRYLVKRTGEKVFLECVQDMDHENMFWYRQDPGLGLRLIYFSYDVKMKEKGDIPEGYSVSREKKERFSLILESASTNQTSMYLCASSFAGAGPQNQPQHFGDGTRLSIL.